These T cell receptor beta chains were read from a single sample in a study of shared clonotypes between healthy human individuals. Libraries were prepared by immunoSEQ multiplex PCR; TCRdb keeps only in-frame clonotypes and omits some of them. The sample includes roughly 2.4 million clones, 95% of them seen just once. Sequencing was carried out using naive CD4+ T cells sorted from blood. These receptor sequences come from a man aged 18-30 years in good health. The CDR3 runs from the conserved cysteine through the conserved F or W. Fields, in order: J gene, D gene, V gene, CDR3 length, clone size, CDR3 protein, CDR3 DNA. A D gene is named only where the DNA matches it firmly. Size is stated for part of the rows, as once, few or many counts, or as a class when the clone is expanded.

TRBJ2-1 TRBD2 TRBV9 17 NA CASSVDGTAGGYNEQFF TGTGCCAGCAGCGTAGATGGGACTGCGGGGGGCTACAATGAGCAGTTCTTC
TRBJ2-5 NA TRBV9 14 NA CASSVARGVETQYF TGTGCCAGCAGCGTGGCGAGGGGCGTAGAGACCCAGTACTTC
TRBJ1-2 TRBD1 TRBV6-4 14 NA CASSDSFKGQLLTF TGTGCCAGCAGTGACTCTTTTAAGGGACAGCTCCTCACCTTC
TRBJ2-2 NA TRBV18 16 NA CASSPGVTGLVGELFF TGTGCCAGCTCACCGGGGGTAACGGGACTCGTCGGGGAGCTGTTTTTT
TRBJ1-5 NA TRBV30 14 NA CAWTPIQGKGAQHF TGTGCCTGGACTCCAATTCAGGGAAAAGGGGCCCAGCATTTT
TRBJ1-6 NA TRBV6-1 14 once CASREEGRNSPLHF TGTGCCAGCAGGGAGGAGGGGCGCAATTCACCCCTCCACTTT
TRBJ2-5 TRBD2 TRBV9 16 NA CASSPHPSGRGETQYF TGTGCCAGCAGCCCCCACCCTAGCGGGAGGGGAGAGACCCAGTACTTC
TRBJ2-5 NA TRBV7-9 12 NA CASSFTQETQYF TGTGCCAGCAGCTTCACACAAGAGACCCAGTACTTC
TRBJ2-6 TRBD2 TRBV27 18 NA CASTTPAGGISGANVLTF TGTGCCAGCACCACCCCAGCGGGGGGTATCTCTGGGGCCAACGTCCTGACTTTC
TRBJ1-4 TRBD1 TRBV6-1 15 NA CASSADRVGGEKLFF TGTGCCAGCAGTGCCGACAGGGTAGGAGGTGAAAAACTGTTTTTT
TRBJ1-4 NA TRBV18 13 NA CASSPRNNEKLFF TGTGCCAGCTCACCCAGGAATAATGAAAAACTGTTTTTT
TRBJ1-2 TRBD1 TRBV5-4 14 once CASNRQGATGGYTF TGTGCCAGCAACCGGCAGGGGGCGACCGGTGGCTACACCTTC